This paragraph reports one T cell receptor (beta chain). This sample is drawn from a study of chemoradiotherapy in HPV16-positive cancers. The repertoire was sequenced with immunoSEQ multiplex PCR; TCRdb's copy has only in-frame clones and lacks some. The sample has about 14,000 clones, just under 70% seen once. Germline V gene data show CDR1 as MDHEN and CDR2 as SYDVKM. V lost 6 bases, J lost 7 bases, and 14 bases stayed unmatched. The CDR3 has 15 residues. This receptor was obtained from a human donor with HPV-associated anogenital cancer. This chain links TRBV28 with TRBJ2-7; 8 positions agree with TRBD2. Sample acquisition took place from a patient who underwent chemoradiotherapy. The CDR3 spells CASRTSGGPGLEQYF. The CDR3 coding sequence is TGTGCCAGCAGGACATCGGGGGGGCCGGGCTTGGAGCAGTACTTC.